The next 19 T cell receptor beta chains were all read from a single sample in a study of blood T cell repertoires in COVID-19. The method was immunoSEQ multiplex PCR; TCRdb's version includes in-frame clones alone and lacks a portion of them. The table includes 90,000 or so clones, roughly 88% detected once. The sample consisted of peripheral blood. The receptors originated from a man of 80 years or more with acute or convalescent COVID-19.

V and J are TRBV15 and TRBJ2-5; the match to TRBD1 covers 9 bases. V trimming: 0 bases; J trimming: 7 bases; junction bases outside the gene matches: 12. Germline loops: CDR1 LNHNV, CDR2 YYDKDF (reference sequence). The length of the CDR3 is 17 residues. CDR3 in DNA: TGTGCCACCAGCAGAGACAACTCCGGGACAGGGATGGGGACCCAGTACTTC. The encoded protein is CATSRDNSGTGMGTQYF.

The rearrangement uses TRBV5-5 and TRBJ2-7, with 7 bases that match TRBD1. V dropped 7 bases and J dropped 3; count of bases not matched to a gene: 10. This CDR3 comprises 14 residues. CDR1 and CDR2 (germline): SGHKS, YYEKEE (reference sequence). In nucleotides, the CDR3 is TGTGCCAGCTCTCAGGGGGTACCCAGCTACGAGCAGTACTTC. Translation gives CASSQGVPSYEQYF. The complete variable domain, with remaining parts taken from reference TRBV5-5 and TRBJ2-7, reads DAGVTQSPTHLIKTRGQQVTLRCSPISGHKSVSWYQQVLGQGPQFIFQYYEKEERGRGNFPDRFSARQFPNYSSELNVNALLLGDSALYLCASSQGVPSYEQYFGPGTRLTVT.

V is TRBV3-1 (or the pseudogene TRBV3-2) and J is TRBJ1-1, with D maybe TRBD1 (6 bases). Deletions cut 4 bases from V and 1 base from J, with 10 bases between. The CDR3 totals 14 residues. CDR1 and CDR2 (germline): LGHDT, YNNKEL (reference sequence). CDR3 DNA sequence: TGTGCCAGCAGCCGTTCAGGGGCGAACACTGAAGCTTTCTTT. Translation gives CASSRSGANTEAFF.

The genes are TRBV27 and TRBJ2-1, with 9 bases identical to TRBD2. V trimming: 0 bases; J trimming: 5 bases; junction bases outside the gene matches: 5. The germline CDR1 and CDR2 sequences are MNHEY and SMNVEV (reference sequence). The CDR3 runs to 16 residues. CDR3 nucleotide sequence: TGTGCCAGCAGTTTATCTTTGGTAGCGGGGGACAATGAGCAGTTCTTC. Translated: CASSLSLVAGDNEQFF.

V and J are TRBV5-1 and TRBJ2-7, with 11 bases aligning to TRBD1. This CDR3 spans 15 amino acids. Germline V lookup: CDR1 SGHRS, CDR2 YFSETQ. V gave up 1 base and J gave up 3 bases; unmatched junction bases: 3. CDR3: CASSLPGTGGYEQYF. The CDR3, as DNA: TGCGCCAGCAGCTTGCCCGGGACAGGGGGCTACGAGCAGTACTTC.

CDR3 in amino acids: CASSENDSYGYTF. DNA for the CDR3: TGTGCCAGCAGTGAAAATGACAGCTATGGCTACACCTTC. The V call is TRBV25-1, the J call TRBJ1-2; D possibly corresponds to TRBD1 (5 bases). Germline V gives CDR1 MGHDK, CDR2 SYGVNS. This CDR3 region has 13 residues. The V and J ends lost 2 bases and 4 bases respectively, with 8 bases between them.

This rearrangement joins TRBV5-1 to TRBJ1-5; possible D gene TRBD1, 5 bases. V dropped 4 bases and J dropped 3 bases, with 17 bases sitting between them. Per germline, CDR1 SGHRS and CDR2 YFSETQ. CDR3 size: 16 residues. For the CDR3, the DNA is TGCGCCAGCAGCCCGGACGGGGGTGGTGACAATCAGCCCCAGCATTTT. It specifies CASSPDGGGDNQPQHF.

The chain employs TRBV5-5 and TRBJ2-7, with 8 bases that match TRBD2. The CDR3 runs to 15 residues. Germline V gene sequence: CDR1 SGHKS, CDR2 YYEKEE (reference sequence). V gave up 0 bases and J gave up 3 bases; unmatched junction bases: 5. The CDR3 sequence: CASSLGSGALYEQYF. The CDR3 DNA is TGTGCCAGCAGCTTGGGTAGCGGGGCCCTCTACGAGCAGTACTTC.

The chain recombines TRBV29-1 with TRBJ2-1, with D unclear. Germline lookup yields CDR1 SQVTM and CDR2 ANQGSEA. The ends were cut back, 8 bases at V and 0 bases at J, with 14 bases in the middle. This CDR3 contains 14 residues. For the CDR3, the DNA is TGCAGCTCGGAAGGCGGCTCCTCCTACAATGAGCAGTTCTTC. Its translation: CSSEGGSSYNEQFF.

V usage is TRBV11-2 and J usage is TRBJ1-4; 7 bases map to TRBD1. The CDR3 runs to 18 residues. The V gene's germline CDR1 is SGHAT and CDR2 FQNNGV. The ends lost 1 base at V and 4 bases at J; junction bases unmatched: 12. The CDR3 bases are TGTGCCAGCAGCTTAGGGAAAGGTCCGGGACAGCATAATGAAAAACTGTTTTTT. Protein product: CASSLGKGPGQHNEKLFF.

This clone was counted only a few times. The V and J genes are TRBV7-9 and TRBJ2-1; D gene ambiguous. From germline, CDR1 is SEHNR and CDR2 FQNEAQ (reference sequence). Deletions cut 6 bases from V and 8 bases from J, with 14 bases between. The CDR3 length is 13 residues. The chain's CDR3 is CASRIQMLDEQFF. CDR3 nucleotide sequence: TGTGCCAGCAGGATACAGATGTTGGATGAGCAGTTCTTC. Based on the CDR3 plus reference TRBV7-9 and TRBJ2-1, the full variable domain is DTGVSQNPRHKITKRGQNVTFRCDPISEHNRLYWYRQTLGQGPEFLTYFQNEAQLEKSRLLSDRFSAERPKGSFSTLEIQRTEQGDSAMYLCASRIQMLDEQFFGPGTRLTVL.

This clone appeared a single time. J is TRBJ1-4 and V is TRBV6-5; possibly TRBD1 for D (6 bases). Per the germline V gene, CDR1 is MNHEY and CDR2 is SVGAGI. Trimming took 6 bases from V and 0 from J, leaving 11 bases between them. There are 15 residues in the CDR3. CDR3 in amino acids: CASSPRTATNEKLFF. The DNA of the CDR3 is TGTGCCAGCAGCCCCCGGACAGCAACTAATGAAAAACTGTTTTTT.

The gene calls are TRBV2 and TRBJ1-1, with D perhaps TRBD1 (5 bases). From germline, CDR1 is SNHLY and CDR2 FYNNEI. There are 14 residues in the CDR3. Trimming stripped 6 bases from V and 1 base from J, with 12 bases between. The CDR3 DNA reads TGTGCCAGCAGAGACCGGGGGAAGAACACTGAAGCTTTCTTT. Its protein product is CASRDRGKNTEAFF.

The genes are TRBV4-2 and TRBJ1-5, with a tentative D call TRBD1 (6 bases). The V gene's germline CDR1 is LGHNA and CDR2 YNFKEQ. This CDR3 is built from 16 residues. Trimming took 0 bases from V and 3 from J, leaving 12 bases between them. In DNA form, the CDR3 reads TGTGCCAGCAGCCAAGACGACGGGACACTCAATCAGCCCCAGCATTTT. Amino acids: CASSQDDGTLNQPQHF.

This clone was seen once. The rearrangement links TRBV15 to TRBJ2-5; TRBD2 might be the D (6 bases). Germline values: CDR1 LNHNV, CDR2 YYDKDF (reference sequence). The CDR3 contains 14 residues. Trimming removed 0 bases from V and 3 bases from J, with 8 bases in between. The CDR3 region has the DNA TGTGCCACCAGCAGAGATGGGGGGAAAGAGACCCAGTACTTC. This sequence encodes CATSRDGGKETQYF.

V is TRBV4-2 and J is TRBJ2-5; 7 nucleotides match TRBD2. The CDR3 runs to 17 residues. V shed 4 bases and J 4 bases; nucleotides not matched to a gene: 15. Germline-derived CDR1 and CDR2 are LGHNA and YNFKEQ. Written as DNA, the CDR3 is TGTGCCAGCAGCCCTGAAAAGGGACTAACGGGGGGAGAGACCCAGTACTTC. Its protein is CASSPEKGLTGGETQYF.

For the CDR3, the DNA is TGTGCCAGCAGCTTAACCGGGACTAGCGGGAGAAAGCTGATATACGAGCAGTACTTC. Translating it yields CASSLTGTSGRKLIYEQYF. The gene calls are TRBV7-9 and TRBJ2-7; 14 bases align to TRBD2. This CDR3 has 19 amino acids. The trim removed 2 bases at V and 4 bases at J, leaving 13 bases unmatched. From germline, CDR1 is SEHNR and CDR2 FQNEAQ (reference sequence).

The chain carries TRBV27 and TRBJ1-1, with D possibly matching TRBD1 (6 bases). Germline CDR1 reads MNHEY; CDR2 reads SMNVEV (reference sequence). V lost 3 bases and J lost 9, with 23 bases in between. There are 16 residues in the CDR3. The CDR3, as DNA: TGTGCCAGCAGTTTTTTTCTCGATAGGGGCGGGGGCCAAGCTTTCTTT. Its translation: CASSFFLDRGGGQAFF.

CDR3 sequence: CASSQGRTGVNQPQHF. The CDR3 DNA follows: TGTGCCAGCAGCCAAGGGAGGACAGGGGTTAATCAGCCCCAGCATTTT. J is TRBJ1-5 and V is TRBV3-1 (or the pseudogene TRBV3-2); TRBD1 agrees at 9 bases. Germline V CDR1 and CDR2: LGHDT, YNNKEL (reference sequence). The CDR3 has 16 residues. The ends lost 1 base at V and 4 bases at J; junction bases unmatched: 5.